This passage covers 11 T cell receptor beta chains from one sample sequenced in a study of radiation and T cells in renal cell carcinoma. Using immunoSEQ multiplex PCR, the repertoire was profiled, and TCRdb retains in-frame clones only, with some absent. The sample yields 150,000 or so clones, approximately 87% seen once. Time point given: baseline pretreatment blood. Treatment given: 15 Gy SBRT to primary tumor, nephrectomy 4 weeks later. Material: blood, obtained from a patient whose treatment included radiotherapy and nephrectomy. These receptors came from a woman aged 45 to 65 with renal cell carcinoma.

The chain links TRBV7-2 to TRBJ1-5, with D unresolved. The CDR3 is 15 amino acids. Germline V gene data show CDR1 as SGHTA and CDR2 as FQGNSA. V lost 3 bases and J lost 2, with 11 bases in between. The chain's CDR3 is CASSFIGQGNQPQHF. The CDR3 DNA reads as TGTGCCAGCAGCTTTATTGGCCAGGGCAATCAGCCCCAGCATTTT.

J is TRBJ2-7 and V is TRBV11-1; the D gene could be TRBD1 or TRBD2 (5 bases each). CDR3 size: 15 residues. V was clipped by 5 bases and J by 0 bases, with 14 bases between them. CDR1 is SGHAT and CDR2 is FQDESV in the germline V gene (reference sequence). CDR3 bases: TGTGCCAGCAGCCTTACGGGGCCCAGCTCCTACGAGCAGTACTTC. Translated: CASSLTGPSSYEQYF.

The V gene is TRBV4-1, the J gene TRBJ1-2; D uncertain. Per the germline V gene, CDR1 is MGHRA and CDR2 is YSYEKL. V shed 5 bases and J shed 6 bases, with 13 bases lying between them. CDR3 length equals 13 residues. For the CDR3, the DNA is TGCGCCAGCAGCTTCGATGTATTTGATGGCTACACCTTC. It specifies CASSFDVFDGYTF.

The chain links TRBV6-1 to TRBJ2-3; the match to TRBD1 covers 9 bases. The CDR3 spans 16 residues. Trimming removed 1 base from V and 2 bases from J; junction bases left unmatched: 4. CDR1 MNHNS and CDR2 SASEGT come from the germline V gene. The CDR3 is CASSEVAQGATDTQYF. For the CDR3, the DNA is TGTGCCAGCAGTGAAGTAGCACAGGGGGCCACAGATACGCAGTATTTT.

The chain is built from TRBV7-2 and TRBJ2-7, with 9 bases matching TRBD1. Trimming at V came to 5 bases and at J to 4 bases, leaving 3 bases not matched to a gene. Germline lookup yields CDR1 SGHTA and CDR2 FQGNSA. The CDR3 extends over 13 amino acids. The DNA of the CDR3 is TGTGCCAGCAGCCCGGGGACAGGGTACGAGCAGTACTTC. Its translation is CASSPGTGYEQYF.

This chain joins TRBV5-1 and TRBJ2-7, with D tentatively TRBD1 or TRBD2 (6 bases each). The CDR3 totals 17 residues. Looked up from germline, CDR1 is SGHRS and CDR2 is YFSETQ. V dropped 0 bases and J dropped 3 bases, with 19 bases sitting between them. The CDR3 DNA is TGCGCCAGCAGCTTGGCGACGGGGGCGGACTTCCTCTACGAGCAGTACTTC. It is translated as CASSLATGADFLYEQYF.

The table lists this clone with a few counts. The rearrangement joins TRBV2 to TRBJ1-2, with D perhaps matching TRBD1 (5 bases). V shed 6 bases and J shed 0 bases, with 11 bases lying between them. CDR3 length: 14 residues. Per germline, CDR1 SNHLY and CDR2 FYNNEI. The CDR3 DNA follows: TGTGCCAGCAGGCCGGGGGGAACTAACTATGGCTACACCTTC. Translation gives CASRPGGTNYGYTF.

The chain couples TRBV7-8 to TRBJ2-1, with 9 bases that match TRBD2. The CDR3 has 16 residues. CDR1 and CDR2 from the germline V gene are SGHVS and FQNEAQ. With 1 base clipped from V and 4 bases from J, the junction kept 5 bases outside the gene matches. Written as DNA, the CDR3 is TGTGCCAGCAGCTTAGAGGCTAGCGGGATTTACAATGAGCAGTTCTTC. The encoded protein is CASSLEASGIYNEQFF.

The chain links TRBV5-8 to TRBJ1-4; 8 nucleotides match TRBD1. This CDR3 comprises 14 residues. The V segment lost 4 bases and the J segment 8 bases; nucleotides outside the gene matches: 7. From germline, CDR1 is SGHTS and CDR2 YDEGEE. CDR3 loop: CASSRGQVEEKLFF. CDR3 DNA sequence: TGTGCCAGCAGCCGGGGACAGGTGGAGGAAAAACTGTTTTTT.

There are a few counts of this clone. The rearrangement uses TRBV2 and TRBJ2-7, with D perhaps matching TRBD1 (5 bases). V lost 6 bases, J lost 3 bases, and 12 bases lay in between. The CDR3 totals 13 residues. CDR1 SNHLY and CDR2 FYNNEI come from the germline V gene. DNA of the CDR3: TGTGCCAGCAGGAAGGGGCAGCTCTACGAGCAGTACTTC. Its translation: CASRKGQLYEQYF.

V gene TRBV25-1 combines with J gene TRBJ2-7; 13 bases are a match to TRBD2. The V and J ends lost 6 bases and 3 bases, in that order; junction bases with no gene match: 5. The length of the CDR3 is 15 residues. In germline, CDR1 is MGHDK, CDR2 SYGVNS. The CDR3 DNA sequence: TGTGCCAGCAGGGAGACTAGCGGGAGGTACTACGAGCAGTACTTC. It is translated as CASRETSGRYYEQYF.